The 10 T cell receptor beta chains presented below share a single source sample, sequenced in a study of blood T cell repertoires in COVID-19. Some clones are missing from TCRdb's copy, which holds only in-frame ones; the method was immunoSEQ multiplex PCR. The table lists a few hundred thousand clones, 87% of them singletons. Sequencing was done on a sample of PBMCs or T cells enriched from blood (not recorded which). Every receptor here comes from a woman aged 50 to 60 who had recovered from COVID-19.

Comment on this clone: This sample includes further DNA sequences coding for the same CDR3. This chain joins TRBV9 and TRBJ1-1; unclear D gene. Deletions cut 4 bases from V and 0 bases from J, with 10 bases between. CDR1 and CDR2 (germline): SGDLS, YYNGEE. There are 14 residues in the CDR3. The CDR3 loop is CASSLGGLNTEAFF. The CDR3 nucleotides are TGTGCCAGCAGCTTAGGAGGGTTGAACACTGAAGCTTTCTTT.

The chain links TRBV7-9 to TRBJ2-7; 10 bases map to TRBD1. CDR1 is SEHNR, CDR2 FQNEAQ, per germline (reference sequence). The length of the CDR3 is 15 residues. V gave up 5 bases and J gave up 5 bases; unmatched junction bases: 9. The CDR3 spells CASSIRDRGAHEQYF. The CDR3 bases are TGTGCCAGCAGCATCCGGGACAGGGGTGCACACGAGCAGTACTTC. Filled out from reference TRBV7-9 and TRBJ2-7, the complete variable domain reads DTGVSQNPRHKITKRGQNVTFRCDPISEHNRLYWYRQTLGQGPEFLTYFQNEAQLEKSRLLSDRFSAERPKGSFSTLEIQRTEQGDSAMYLCASSIRDRGAHEQYFGPGTRLTVT.

The CDR3 protein is CASSLLSGGDTDTQYF. In DNA form, the CDR3 reads TGCGCCAGCAGCTTGCTCTCCGGGGGAGACACAGATACGCAGTATTTT. J is TRBJ2-3 and V is TRBV5-1; D perhaps matches TRBD2 (6 bases). Germline V gives CDR1 SGHRS, CDR2 YFSETQ. This CDR3 is 16 amino acids long. The V and J ends lost 1 base and 2 bases respectively, with 14 bases between them.

This chain joins TRBV5-1 and TRBJ2-2, with D tentatively TRBD1 (5 bases). CDR1 is SGHRS, CDR2 YFSETQ, per germline. The CDR3 totals 14 residues. V was clipped by 0 bases and J by 6 bases, with 9 bases between them. CDR3 sequence (DNA): TGCGCCAGCAGCTTGGAACCCAGGGCCGGGGAGCTGTTTTTT. Protein product: CASSLEPRAGELFF. The full variable domain, in which reference TRBV5-1 and TRBJ2-2 provide the parts outside the CDR3, is KAGVTQTPRYLIKTRGQQVTLSCSPISGHRSVSWYQQTPGQGLQFLFEYFSETQRNKGNFPGRFSGRQFSNSRSEMNVSTLELGDSALYLCASSLEPRAGELFFGEGSRLTVL.

The chain has TRBV6-1 and TRBJ1-2, with no clear D. Per germline, CDR1 MNHNS and CDR2 SASEGT. The CDR3 spans 16 residues. Trimming removed 6 bases from V and 2 bases from J, with 19 bases in between. The CDR3 reads CASSEIGGGRNYGYTF. Here the CDR3 DNA reads TGTGCCAGCAGCGAAATAGGTGGAGGGCGGAACTATGGCTACACCTTC.

In this sample, this clone turned up once. The chain uses TRBV19 and TRBJ2-5, with 9 bases aligning to TRBD1. V dropped 5 bases and J dropped 5; count of bases not matched to a gene: 9. The germline V gene has CDR1 LNHDA and CDR2 SQIVND (reference sequence). The CDR3 consists of 15 residues. The CDR3, as DNA: TGTGCCAGTAGTCTAAATGGGGGGACAGGGGAGACCCAGTACTTC. This encodes CASSLNGGTGETQYF. The variable domain in full, completed from reference TRBV19 and TRBJ2-5, reads DGGITQSPKYLFRKEGQNVTLSCEQNLNHDAMYWYRQDPGQGLRLIYYSQIVNDFQKGDIAEGYSVSREKKESFPLTVTSAQKNPTAFYLCASSLNGGTGETQYFGPGTRLLVL.

This chain connects TRBV27 to TRBJ1-1, with D possibly matching TRBD1 (6 bases). CDR1 and CDR2 (germline): MNHEY, SMNVEV (reference sequence). The CDR3 has 14 residues. Trimming removed 4 bases at V and 4 bases at J, with 13 bases between. CDR3 coding DNA: TGTGCCAGCAGTTCCAGGGGATGGGTCACTGAAGCTTTCTTT. Translation gives CASSSRGWVTEAFF.

The chain links TRBV7-9 to TRBJ2-5; the match to TRBD2 covers 8 bases. V dropped 3 bases and J dropped 10; count of bases not matched to a gene: 13. The germline CDR1 and CDR2 sequences are SEHNR and FQNEAQ (reference sequence). CDR3 length equals 15 residues. DNA for the CDR3: TGTGCCAGCAGCTTGATTAGCGGGGTCTTCGGGGGCCAGTACTTC. This encodes CASSLISGVFGGQYF.

The V and J genes are TRBV5-1 and TRBJ2-5; 11 bases align to TRBD2. Germline CDR1 reads SGHRS; CDR2 reads YFSETQ. The CDR3 covers 15 residues. V lost 2 bases, J lost 4 bases, and 4 bases stayed unmatched. The CDR3 coding sequence is TGCGCCAGCAGCTTTAGCGGGGGGGCAGGAGAGACCCAGTACTTC. Protein product: CASSFSGGAGETQYF.

The chain combines TRBV3-1 (or the pseudogene TRBV3-2) with TRBJ2-2, with D perhaps matching TRBD1 (5 bases). Germline V gene data show CDR1 as LGHDT and CDR2 as YNNKEL (reference sequence). Between the trimmed V and J ends, which lost 7 bases and 5 bases, there was a span of 5 bases. The CDR3 sequence is 11 residues long. The CDR3 DNA reads as TGTGCCAGCAAGGGGACCGGGGAGCTGTTTTTT. It specifies CASKGTGELFF.